This T cell receptor beta chain emerged from a study of identical twins. TCRdb called the 5' RACE reads again in MiXCR, with one record for every CDR3 protein. There are about 890,000 distinct CDR3 sequences in the sample; roughly 12% occur only once, and around 1.6% lies in the top ten. This clonotype occurred a few times. Its antigen is undetermined. Study results and caveats: The authors drew conclusions from cross-sectional statistical analysis rather than following the same donors.

V lost 4 bases and J lost 7, with 14 bases in between. The germline gives CDR1 MNHEY, CDR2 SMNVEV (reference sequence). The CDR3 is 13 amino acids. This same sample was also taken into another study, of yellow fever vaccine responses in identical twins. That source reports: Vaccine-induced T cell responses in twins were reportedly observed to appear partly convergent, partly personalized.

The chain carries TRBV27 and TRBJ2-7; possible D gene TRBD2, 5 bases. The specimen was PBMCs. This clonotype was obtained from a woman aged 18-29 years in good health. In DNA, the CDR3 is TGTGCCAGCAGTTGGACGGGGTCCAGGGAGCAGTACTTC. It specifies CASSWTGSREQYF.